This T cell receptor beta chain derives from a study of molecular identifiers for immune sequencing clone quantification. This clonotype was picked up many times. Isolation of naive CD8 T cells was achieved by sorting on a CD8+CD4-CCR7+CD45RA+ phenotype. Both previously described methods and listed TCR primers were employed to make bulk TCR libraries. MiXCR, applied by TCRdb to the PCR reads, yields one record per CDR3 protein. The data contain approximately 41,000 distinct CDR3 sequences, about a fifth of them singletons. Trimming removed 4 bases at V and 1 base at J, with 10 bases between. Germline-derived CDR1 and CDR2 are MNHEY and SVGAGI. This CDR3 spans 14 amino acids.

The sequence was collected from a human donor in good health. Some libraries in this study had Jurkat cell RNA spiked in. The V and J genes are TRBV6-5 and TRBJ1-1; maybe TRBD1 (5 bases). Sequences were obtained from naive CD8+ T cells from blood, with Jurkat cell RNA spiked in. The subset was: FACS-sorted CD8+CD4-CCR7+CD45RA+ naive T cells. DNA of the CDR3: TGTGCCAGCAGTTCCCGGGGGGAGAACACTGAAGCTTTCTTT. Protein: CASSSRGENTEAFF.